Here is one T cell receptor (beta chain) with its context. Its antigen is currently unknown. An end of the junction does not agree with germline; a read error may underlie this. The data belong to a study of breast tumors, draining lymph nodes, adjacent tissues. The length of the CDR3 is 12 residues. Germline CDR1 LGHNA, CDR2 YSLEER. TCRdb re-called the multiplex PCR reads through MiXCR, storing one row per CDR3 protein. The data hold over 200,000 distinct CDR3 sequences, with 32% observed a single time. The lymph nodes were axillary draining lymph nodes from breast cancer patients. Study observations and caveats: Luminal-like breast cancer showed significantly higher tumor–nontumor repertoire similarity than basal-like. Tumors had less TCR diversity than lymph nodes, more than nontumor tissue.

The genes are TRBV4-3 and TRBJ1-1, with D hard to call. This receptor was taken from a female donor with breast cancer. Some clones in this sample may be carry-over from other donors' samples. The sequenced sample was axillary lymph node tissue. The CDR3 sequence is CVSSQPGEYLLF. CDR3 nucleotides: TGCGTCAGCAGCCAACCGGGAGAGTACCTCCTCTTT.